The source of this T cell receptor beta chain is a study of T cells after yellow fever vaccination. Points from the study as a whole: Booster sampling recovered most clones from primary vaccination (approximately 96% CD4, around 88% CD8). Contaminating bulk clonotypes could be abundant in FACS-sorted repertoires.

TCRdb recomputed calls from the 5' RACE reads with MiXCR, one row per CDR3 protein. Counted here are 120,000 or so distinct CDR3 sequences, 7.5% to 10% occurring once; the ten biggest clones make up approximately 39%. The length of the CDR3 is 13 residues. The V and J ends lost 10 bases and 3 bases, in that order; junction bases with no gene match: 5. Per germline, CDR1 SGHVS and CDR2 FQNEAQ. This clonotype appeared a few times. What it binds is unknown. The input for sequencing was CD8+ T cells sorted from PBMCs, taken on the day of the yellow fever booster vaccination. This sequence originates from a man younger than 35 who received the YFV17D yellow fever vaccine. The chain recombines TRBV7-8 with TRBJ2-3; 9 nucleotides match TRBD2. CDR3 sequence: CATGAGGTDTQYF. In DNA, the CDR3 is TGTGCCACCGGAGCGGGGGGAACAGATACGCAGTATTTT.